A single sample is the source of the 5 T cell receptor beta chains below, sequenced in a study of radiation and T cells in renal cell carcinoma. Sequencing used immunoSEQ multiplex PCR; TCRdb keeps in-frame clones, though not all of them. The profile shows roughly 130,000 clones, about 81% of them singletons. Time point given: blood 2 weeks post-SBRT. The treatment denotes: 15 Gy SBRT to primary tumor, nephrectomy 4 weeks later. Sequencing was performed on blood, taken from a patient whose treatment included radiotherapy and nephrectomy. The receptors were gathered from an older woman with renal cell carcinoma.

J is TRBJ2-1 and V is TRBV5-1; tentative D call: TRBD1 (6 bases). V dropped 0 bases and J dropped 4 bases, with 11 bases sitting between them. Looked up from germline, CDR1 is SGHRS and CDR2 is YFSETQ. The CDR3 is 15 amino acids. The CDR3: CASSLAPGEYNEQFF. Here the CDR3 DNA reads TGCGCCAGCAGCTTGGCCCCAGGGGAATACAATGAGCAGTTCTTC. The full variable domain, rest sourced from reference TRBV5-1 and TRBJ2-1, is KAGVTQTPRYLIKTRGQQVTLSCSPISGHRSVSWYQQTPGQGLQFLFEYFSETQRNKGNFPGRFSGRQFSNSRSEMNVSTLELGDSALYLCASSLAPGEYNEQFFGPGTRLTVL.

The V call is TRBV27, the J call TRBJ2-7, with D possibly TRBD1 on 6 matching bases. The CDR3 contains 13 residues. Trimming stripped 3 bases from V and 7 bases from J, with 13 bases between. The V gene's germline CDR1 is MNHEY and CDR2 SMNVEV (reference sequence). The CDR3 sequence: CASSLWETGEQYF. In DNA, the CDR3 is TGTGCCAGCAGTTTGTGGGAGACAGGTGAGCAGTACTTC.

CDR3 in amino acids: CASSPQVDYSSYGYTF. The CDR3 region has the DNA TGTGCCAGCAGTCCTCAAGTAGATTATTCGAGCTATGGCTACACCTTC. The J gene is TRBJ1-2, the V gene TRBV28; D not resolved. The CDR3 has 16 amino acids. With 5 bases removed from V and 4 bases from J, the gap between germline ends came to 20 bases. The germline CDR1 and CDR2 sequences are MDHEN and SYDVKM.

With respect to this clone: Sequence at one end of the junction differs from germline and may be a read error. The chain recombines TRBV7-8 with TRBJ1-1; D uncertain. The germline gives CDR1 SGHVS, CDR2 FQNEAQ. The CDR3 covers 13 residues. This CDR3 is CASSFPGNAEAFF. Written as DNA, the CDR3 is TGTGCCAGCAGCTTTCCGGGGAACGCTGAAGCTTTCTTT.

This chain uses TRBV7-2 with TRBJ2-7, with 9 bases lining up with TRBD2. The CDR3 has 15 amino acids. The junction had 4 bases not matched to a gene; V was cut back by 0 bases and J by 4 bases. Germline values: CDR1 SGHTA, CDR2 FQGNSA. CDR3 in DNA: TGTGCCAGCAGCTTAGCGGGCGGGAGGGGGTACGAGCAGTACTTC. It specifies CASSLAGGRGYEQYF. Drawing the rest from reference TRBV7-2 and TRBJ2-7, the complete variable domain is GAGVSQSPSNKVTEKGKDVELRCDPISGHTALYWYRQSLGQGLEFLIYFQGNSAPDKSGLPSDRFSAERTGGSVSTLTIQRTQQEDSAVYLCASSLAGGRGYEQYFGPGTRLTVT.